The clone carrying this T cell receptor (beta chain) came up a few times. Its target is not known. The PCR made use of 60 Vbeta and 13 Jbeta primers. This table comes from immunoSEQ multiplex PCR, and its TCRdb copy is limited to in-frame clones, with some not included. The table includes under 150,000 clones, around 10% detected once. These data are taken from a study of cytomegalovirus exposure and HLA in healthy donors. Background on the study: Findings of an earlier analysis included more than 90 million unique TCR beta sequences from roughly 200 million T cells.

Study-level points and caveats: TCR beta sequences reportedly predicted most subjects' HLA-A and HLA-B alleles accurately. Analyses of presence/absence relied on an assumption of roughly uniform sequencing depth across donors. Later, an analysis showed that TCR beta chains associated with HLA were more clonally expanded than others that were equally common.

Germline V gene sequence: CDR1 LNHDA, CDR2 SQIVND (reference sequence). This CDR3 is 15 amino acids long. V was trimmed by 3 bases and J by 0 bases, leaving 6 bases between them. The receptor's source is a man aged 25 to 45 in good health and CMV-seronegative. The specimen was PBMCs. The chain carries TRBV19 and TRBJ2-6; D gene ambiguous. Here the CDR3 reads CASSIESSGANVLTF. Written as DNA, the CDR3 is TGTGCCAGTAGTATCGAGAGCTCTGGGGCCAACGTCCTGACTTTC.